This is a list of T cell receptor beta chains from one sample in a study of cytomegalovirus exposure and HLA in healthy donors. Sequencing used immunoSEQ multiplex PCR; TCRdb keeps in-frame clones, though not all of them. Here the sample spans about 100,000 clones, approximately 82% being singletons. The sample was PBMCs. The source is a man aged 35 to 55 in good health and CMV-seronegative. The CDR3 runs from the conserved cysteine through the conserved F or W. The D gene is left open where the match is weak. Size is omitted from some rows. Given values are once, few, many or a class for expanded clones.

J,V,D,size,DNA,CDR3
TRBJ2-7,TRBV29-1,-,-,TGCAGCGTTACACACCATGGGCTCTCCTACGAGCAGTACTTC,CSVTHHGLSYEQYF
TRBJ1-1,TRBV5-1,-,-,TGCGCCAGCAGCTTGGGAGGTCGGAGCACTGAAGCTTTCTTT,CASSLGGRSTEAFF
TRBJ2-3,TRBV27,-,-,TGTGCCAGCAGTTCTCACTGGGGGGGCGGCACAGATACGCAGTATTTT,CASSSHWGGGTDTQYF
TRBJ2-7,TRBV6-5,-,-,TGTGCCAGCAGTTGGGACTCTCGAGCGTCCTACGAGCAGTACTTC,CASSWDSRASYEQYF
TRBJ1-4,TRBV30,-,once,TGTGCCTGGAGACCTGCGGGGGGCGGGGAAAAACTGTTTTTT,CAWRPAGGGEKLFF
TRBJ2-4,TRBV4-3,TRBD1,-,TGCGCCAGCAGCCAATCCCGAGATAGCAGGGGGCTATTAGCCAAAAACATTCAGTACTTC,CASSQSRDSRGLLAKNIQYF
TRBJ1-2,TRBV19,-,-,TGTGCCAGTAGTATAGGGGACATCAATAACTATGGCTACACCTTC,CASSIGDINNYGYTF
TRBJ1-4,TRBV5-1,-,-,TGCGCCAGCAGTCAAGCGGGAGTGGAAAAACTGTTTTTT,CASSQAGVEKLFF
TRBJ2-7,TRBV29-1,-,once,TGCAGCGTCGTCGCGCCGACAGGCGCCTACGAGCAGTACTTC,CSVVAPTGAYEQYF
TRBJ2-7,TRBV7-6,-,-,TGTGCCAGCAGCTTAAATCACTACGAGCAGTACTTC,CASSLNHYEQYF
TRBJ2-7,TRBV30,TRBD2,once,TGTGCCTGGAGCCCCCGGGGGGGCTTCTACGAGCAGTACTTC,CAWSPRGGFYEQYF
TRBJ1-2,TRBV18,-,-,TGTGCCAGCTCACGAGCGGGTTTAAGGACGGAAAACTATGGCTACACCTTC,CASSRAGLRTENYGYTF
TRBJ1-2,TRBV14,-,-,TGTGCCAGCAGCCAAGTAAGGACATCAGGCTACACCTTC,CASSQVRTSGYTF
TRBJ1-6,TRBV2,-,-,TGTGCCAGTGCCCGGGGACATTGGGATTCACCCCTCCACTTT,CASARGHWDSPLHF
TRBJ1-1,TRBV5-1,-,once,TGCGCCAGCAGCTTGGTGCAGGGAGGTTCCGTGAACACTGAAGCTTTCTTT,CASSLVQGGSVNTEAFF
TRBJ2-7,TRBV19,TRBD1,-,TGTGCCAGTAGTCGACAGGGGGGCTACGAGCAGTACTTC,CASSRQGGYEQYF
TRBJ2-1,TRBV5-8,TRBD2,-,TGTGCCAGCAGCTCTGTAGCGGGGGGGCCCGGTGAGCAGTTCTTC,CASSSVAGGPGEQFF
TRBJ1-1,TRBV7-8,-,-,TGTGCCAGCAGCCACGTGGGGGGGAGGAGGACTGAAGCTTTCTTT,CASSHVGGRRTEAFF
TRBJ1-6,TRBV9,TRBD1,-,TGTGCCAGCAGCGCATTCCGGGACAGCAATTCACCCCTCCACTTT,CASSAFRDSNSPLHF
TRBJ1-5,TRBV5-6,TRBD1,-,TGTGCCAGCAGCTCACGTTACAGGGGGAACAATCAGCCCCAGCATTTT,CASSSRYRGNNQPQHF
TRBJ2-7,TRBV9,-,-,TGTGCCAGCAGCGTAGACTCCCCCTACGAGCAGTACTTC,CASSVDSPYEQYF
TRBJ2-1,TRBV10-3,TRBD2,few,TGTGCCATCAGTGGGACTAGCGGTTTGAGCTCCTACAATGAGCAGTTCTTC,CAISGTSGLSSYNEQFF
TRBJ2-1,TRBV9,-,-,TGTGCCAGCAGCCCGAGAGGGTACTACAATGAGCAGTTCTTC,CASSPRGYYNEQFF
TRBJ2-2,TRBV6-5,TRBD1,-,TGTGCCAGCAGTAACTACCGACAGGGTGTCGGGGAGCTGTTTTTT,CASSNYRQGVGELFF
TRBJ2-7,TRBV7-9,TRBD1,-,TGTGCCAGCAGCTCCAGGGGACAGGGGAACTCCTACGAGCAGTACTTC,CASSSRGQGNSYEQYF
TRBJ2-7,TRBV9,TRBD1,-,TGTGCCCGCAGCAAAGGGGTCGGGACAGGCACCTTAGAGCAGTACTTC,CARSKGVGTGTLEQYF
TRBJ1-5,TRBV29-1,-,-,TGCAGGACGGAACCCACGGGGGTGGGCGGCAATCAGCCCCAGCATTTT,CRTEPTGVGGNQPQHF
TRBJ2-7,TRBV15,-,-,TGTGCCACCAGCAGAGGATCAGGGGGGCTTGGGGAGCAGTACTTC,CATSRGSGGLGEQYF
TRBJ1-5,TRBV6-1,-,few,TGTGCCAGCAGTGAAGGGGTGGGGGCGGGTGAGCCCCAGCATTTT,CASSEGVGAGEPQHF
TRBJ2-2,TRBV6-6,TRBD1,-,TGTGCCAGCACCCGACAGGGAAAGTCGGACACCGGGGAGCTGTTTTTT,CASTRQGKSDTGELFF
TRBJ2-1,TRBV18,-,-,TGTGCCAGCTCAAATCTCGAGACCTACAATGAGCAGTTCTTC,CASSNLETYNEQFF
TRBJ1-2,TRBV5-1,-,-,TGCGCCAGCAGCTTGGATCCCCAGGGTTCCCTCCTGGGGGGCTACACCTTC,CASSLDPQGSLLGGYTF
TRBJ1-2,TRBV4-1,-,-,TGCGCCAGCAGCGGGACTGCAGATTATGGCTACACCTTC,CASSGTADYGYTF
TRBJ2-3,TRBV29-1,-,-,TGCAGCGTGGCTGGTGGGACATCCACGCCCGGGCATACGCAGTATTTT,CSVAGGTSTPGHTQYF
TRBJ1-2,TRBV13,-,few,TGTGCCAGCAGCTTAGGAGCAGGGCTAGGTAACTATGGCTACACCTTC,CASSLGAGLGNYGYTF
TRBJ1-5,TRBV4-1,-,once,TGCGCCAGCAGCCACGGAGTGGGGGGGAATCAGCCCCAGCATTTT,CASSHGVGGNQPQHF
TRBJ1-4,TRBV7-8,-,-,TGTGCCAGCAGCTTGGGAGAAGGCGCAGGGCGGGGGGAAAAACTGTTTTTT,CASSLGEGAGRGEKLFF
TRBJ2-5,TRBV20-1,-,-,TGCAGTGCTAGTCACGGAGAGACCCAGTACTTC,CSASHGETQYF
TRBJ1-5,TRBV7-9,TRBD1,-,TGTGCCAGCAGCTCACAGGGGGTGAACAATCAGCCCCAGCATTTT,CASSSQGVNNQPQHF
TRBJ2-6,TRBV12-5,TRBD1,-,TGTGCTAGTGGCCCTATCGGACAGGGGGCCTCCCCCTCTGGGGCCAACGTCCTGACTTTC,CASGPIGQGASPSGANVLTF
TRBJ1-2,TRBV19,TRBD1,-,TGTGCCAGTAGTCTTTGGGACAGGGTAAACTATGGCTACACCTTC,CASSLWDRVNYGYTF
TRBJ2-3,TRBV5-1,TRBD2,-,TGCGCCAGCAGCCCCCCCACGGGGGGTAGCACAGATACGCAGTATTTT,CASSPPTGGSTDTQYF
TRBJ1-2,TRBV5-1,-,-,TGCGCCAGCAGCTTGCTGCCCAGGGGAAGAGATGGCTACACCTTC,CASSLLPRGRDGYTF
TRBJ2-7,TRBV7-6,-,-,TGTGCCAGCAGCCCTAGGACAGCCACCCCCTTCTACGAGCAGTACTTC,CASSPRTATPFYEQYF
TRBJ2-1,TRBV12-5,-,-,TGTGCTAGTGGTCTCCCGGTGGGGGGCAATGAGCAGTTCTTC,CASGLPVGGNEQFF
TRBJ1-3,TRBV30,-,-,TGTGCCTGGAGTGTCGGTAGGGAGGGAAGGGTATATTTT,CAWSVGREGRVYF